Listed here are 9 T cell receptor beta chains from one sample, sequenced in a study of cytomegalovirus exposure and HLA in healthy donors. It was with 60 Vbeta and 13 Jbeta primers that the PCR ran. TCRdb's copy holds only in-frame clones and misses some; the assay was immunoSEQ multiplex PCR. The data contain fewer than 140,000 clones, 71% of them singletons. Sequencing used PBMCs. These receptors were collected from a female donor in good health and CMV-seronegative.

V and J are TRBV4-2 and TRBJ2-5, with D hard to call. Germline lookup yields CDR1 LGHNA and CDR2 YNFKEQ. This CDR3 region has 13 residues. The V end lost 0 bases, the J end lost 5 bases, and 7 bases lay between the germline ends. CDR3 bases: TGTGCCAGCAGCCAAGATATTCGGGAGACCCAGTACTTC. Its protein is CASSQDIRETQYF.

This chain links TRBV5-1 with TRBJ2-7, with a weak D call TRBD1 (9 bases). The germline CDR1 and CDR2 sequences are SGHRS and YFSETQ. The CDR3 is made up of 21 amino acids. V lost 0 bases and J lost 2, with 30 bases in between. The chain's CDR3 is CASSLAFPDRGSSGFPYEQYF. In DNA, the CDR3 is TGCGCCAGCAGCTTGGCCTTTCCGGACAGGGGTTCTAGCGGGTTCCCCTACGAGCAGTACTTC.

The gene calls are TRBV4-1 and TRBJ1-2; 9 nucleotides align to TRBD1. V trimming: 1 base; J trimming: 4 bases; junction bases outside the gene matches: 4. The germline gives CDR1 MGHRA, CDR2 YSYEKL. The CDR3 extends over 15 amino acids. CDR3 coding DNA: TGCGCCAGCAGCCAAGGTGGGACAGGGCTCTATGGCTACACCTTC. Residues: CASSQGGTGLYGYTF.

The table lists this clone with a few counts. The same CDR3 is also encoded by other DNA sequences in this sample. The V gene is TRBV28, the J gene TRBJ2-3; no clear D. Per germline, CDR1 MDHEN and CDR2 SYDVKM. This CDR3 spans 14 amino acids. Between the trimmed V and J ends, which lost 3 bases and 1 base, there was a span of 8 bases. CDR3 sequence (DNA): TGTGCCAGCAGTTTTTTGAGCGGCACAGATACGCAGTATTTT. This codes for CASSFLSGTDTQYF.

This clone appeared a single time. The chain uses TRBV27 and TRBJ2-1, with 9 nucleotides matching TRBD2. The CDR3 runs to 15 residues. V was pared by 4 bases and J by 4 bases, with 5 bases of the junction left unmatched. Per germline, CDR1 MNHEY and CDR2 SMNVEV (reference sequence). CDR3 sequence (DNA): TGTGCCAGCAGTTCTAGCGGGATGGGTTACAATGAGCAGTTCTTC. It is translated as CASSSSGMGYNEQFF.

This clone has a single count. This sequence joins TRBV6-6 and TRBJ1-1; a possible D gene is TRBD1 (5 bases). The CDR3 sequence is 16 residues long. The germline V and J ends were trimmed by 1 base and 5 bases, with 17 bases remaining between them. Germline V lookup: CDR1 MNHNY, CDR2 SVGAGI (reference sequence). Here the CDR3 reads CASSYYPDGGGTEAFF. The CDR3 DNA reads as TGTGCCAGCAGTTACTACCCCGATGGGGGAGGGACTGAAGCTTTCTTT.

CDR3 nucleotide sequence: TGTGCCAGCAGCTTAGGCAGGGTGGCATTCGAGCAGTACTTC. Its translation: CASSLGRVAFEQYF. V is TRBV7-2 and J is TRBJ2-7, with a possible D match to TRBD1 (5 bases). Trimming removed 1 base at V and 6 bases at J, with 13 bases between. The CDR3 runs to 14 residues. Germline lookup yields CDR1 SGHTA and CDR2 FQGNSA. The whole variable domain, remainder taken from reference TRBV7-2 and TRBJ2-7, is GAGVSQSPSNKVTEKGKDVELRCDPISGHTALYWYRQSLGQGLEFLIYFQGNSAPDKSGLPSDRFSAERTGGSVSTLTIQRTQQEDSAVYLCASSLGRVAFEQYFGPGTRLTVT.

The chain has TRBV27 and TRBJ2-3; a possible D gene is TRBD2 (6 bases). Deletions cut 2 bases from V and 2 bases from J, with 11 bases between. This CDR3 is built from 15 residues. CDR1 is MNHEY and CDR2 is SMNVEV in the germline V gene (reference sequence). The CDR3 is CASSLREPVTDTQYF. As DNA, the CDR3 is TGTGCCAGCAGTTTACGGGAGCCAGTCACAGATACGCAGTATTTT.

CDR3 sequence reads: CAIPGRDYSGANVLTF. The DNA for the CDR3 is TGTGCCATACCGGGGAGGGACTACTCTGGGGCCAACGTCCTGACTTTC. The gene calls are TRBV10-3 and TRBJ2-6; the match to TRBD2 covers 7 bases. The CDR3 consists of 16 residues. From germline, CDR1 is ENHRY and CDR2 SYGVKD. With V trimmed by 9 bases and J by 0 bases, 8 bases remained unmatched.